These T cell receptor beta chains were read from a single sample in a study of shared clonotypes between healthy human individuals. Method: immunoSEQ multiplex PCR; TCRdb's copy keeps in-frame clones and lacks some. The sample lists 490,000 or so clones, 79% occurring once. The specimen was PBMCs. These receptors all stem from a woman aged 40 to 50 in good health. Some clones in this sample may be carry-over from other donors' samples. Both conserved end residues are part of each CDR3. D genes are given only for firm matches. Size values are once, few and many counts, or a class for expanded clones, and some rows have none.

CDR3 DNA: TGCGCCAGCAGCTATACCGAACAGGGACAGTATAATTCACCCCTCCACTTT
CDR3 protein: CASSYTEQGQYNSPLHF
J gene: TRBJ1-6
V gene: TRBV5-1
clone size: once
D gene: TRBD1

CDR3 DNA: TGCGCCAGCAGCCAAACCCACAGGGTTCTTAAGTCGGATGAGCAGTTCTTC
CDR3 protein: CASSQTHRVLKSDEQFF
J gene: TRBJ2-1
V gene: TRBV4-3
clone size: .
D gene: .

CDR3 DNA: TGTGCCAGCGCTCCTAGCACAGATACGCAGTATTTT
CDR3 protein: CASAPSTDTQYF
J gene: TRBJ2-3
V gene: TRBV6-1
clone size: .
D gene: .

CDR3 DNA: TGTGCCGGCAGCTCCCAAATGGGGATCGGGGAGCTGTTTTTT
CDR3 protein: CAGSSQMGIGELFF
J gene: TRBJ2-2
V gene: TRBV2
clone size: once
D gene: .

CDR3 DNA: TGTGCCAGCAGCTTAGCCGGGGGAGAGGTTCATGGCTACACCTTC
CDR3 protein: CASSLAGGEVHGYTF
J gene: TRBJ1-2
V gene: TRBV11-2
clone size: few
D gene: .

CDR3 DNA: TGTGCCATCAGGGCACAGGAGACCTACGAGCAGTACTTC
CDR3 protein: CAIRAQETYEQYF
J gene: TRBJ2-7
V gene: TRBV10-3
clone size: .
D gene: .

CDR3 DNA: TGTGCCTGGAGTGCCTCCCAGGTCCGACGGGGATCGGACACTGAAGCTTTCTTT
CDR3 protein: CAWSASQVRRGSDTEAFF
J gene: TRBJ1-1
V gene: TRBV30
clone size: many
D gene: .

CDR3 DNA: TGCGCCAGCAGCCAAGTGGCAGGGTCCTACGAGCAGTACTTC
CDR3 protein: CASSQVAGSYEQYF
J gene: TRBJ2-7
V gene: TRBV4-1
clone size: .
D gene: .

CDR3 DNA: TGTGCCAGCAGCTTAGGTTCGGGCGGGGAGCTGTTTTTT
CDR3 protein: CASSLGSGGELFF
J gene: TRBJ2-2
V gene: TRBV7-2
clone size: few
D gene: .

CDR3 DNA: TGTGCCAGTAGTATAGCGGCTCAGGTGGCCTTTGGCTACACCTTC
CDR3 protein: CASSIAAQVAFGYTF
J gene: TRBJ1-2
V gene: TRBV19
clone size: .
D gene: .

CDR3 DNA: TGTGCCAGCAGTGACTCGAATGGCGCCGATCCCCCTCTTTACGAGCAGTACTTC
CDR3 protein: CASSDSNGADPPLYEQYF
J gene: TRBJ2-7
V gene: TRBV6-4
clone size: .
D gene: .

CDR3 DNA: TGCGCCAGCAGCTTGGGAGCGGGAGGCGGTTACGAGCAGTACTTC
CDR3 protein: CASSLGAGGGYEQYF
J gene: TRBJ2-7
V gene: TRBV5-1
clone size: .
D gene: TRBD2

CDR3 DNA: TGTGCCAGCAGCAGACCGGGACTAGCGGGAGGGCCCCGCACCTACAATGAGCAGTTCTTC
CDR3 protein: CASSRPGLAGGPRTYNEQFF
J gene: TRBJ2-1
V gene: TRBV28
clone size: .
D gene: TRBD2

CDR3 DNA: TGTGCCAGCTGCACCGGATACGAGCAGTACTTC
CDR3 protein: CASCTGYEQYF
J gene: TRBJ2-7
V gene: TRBV6-1
clone size: .
D gene: .

CDR3 DNA: TGTGCCATCAGCCCAGGGGTCTGGGAGACCCAGTACTTC
CDR3 protein: CAISPGVWETQYF
J gene: TRBJ2-5
V gene: TRBV10-3
clone size: .
D gene: .

CDR3 DNA: TGTGCCAGCCGAGGAGACAGGGGACGGCGTACCGGTGAGCAGTTCTTC
CDR3 protein: CASRGDRGRRTGEQFF
J gene: TRBJ2-1
V gene: TRBV19
clone size: .
D gene: TRBD1

CDR3 DNA: TGTGCCAGCATTCGGTCCCCGAACACCGGGGAGCTGTTTTTT
CDR3 protein: CASIRSPNTGELFF
J gene: TRBJ2-2
V gene: TRBV2
clone size: .
D gene: .

CDR3 DNA: TGTGCCAGCAGTGACTCAGGGGACACCGGGGAGCTGTTTTTT
CDR3 protein: CASSDSGDTGELFF
J gene: TRBJ2-2
V gene: TRBV6-4
clone size: few
D gene: .

CDR3 DNA: TGTGCCAGCAGCTTTTGGGTGGGTACAGGGGTAAATTCACCCCTCCACTTT
CDR3 protein: CASSFWVGTGVNSPLHF
J gene: TRBJ1-6
V gene: TRBV5-6
clone size: .
D gene: TRBD1

CDR3 DNA: TGTGCCAGCAGTCCCGAGACTAGCGGGAGCGATGAGCAGTTCTTC
CDR3 protein: CASSPETSGSDEQFF
J gene: TRBJ2-1
V gene: TRBV6-4
clone size: many
D gene: TRBD2

CDR3 DNA: TGTGCCAGCAGCTGGGGACTAGCGATCACAGATACGCAGTATTTT
CDR3 protein: CASSWGLAITDTQYF
J gene: TRBJ2-3
V gene: TRBV6-5
clone size: .
D gene: TRBD2

CDR3 DNA: TGTGCCAGCCATAGGGCAGGGGATCCTCTGGGCTACGAGCAGTACTTC
CDR3 protein: CASHRAGDPLGYEQYF
J gene: TRBJ2-7
V gene: TRBV28
clone size: few
D gene: .

CDR3 DNA: TGTGCCAGCAACGTACTGACGGGAGGAGAGACCCAGTACTTC
CDR3 protein: CASNVLTGGETQYF
J gene: TRBJ2-5
V gene: TRBV28
clone size: .
D gene: TRBD2